A single TCR beta chain is shown here with its context. This specimen belongs to a study of blood T cell repertoires in COVID-19. Libraries were prepared by immunoSEQ multiplex PCR; TCRdb keeps only in-frame clonotypes and omits some of them. The sample includes 130,000 to 150,000 clones, roughly 86% of them seen just once. The CDR3 is 16 amino acids. Germline trimming cut 0 bases from V and 5 bases from J; bases unmatched to any gene: 5. The V gene's germline CDR1 is MNHEY and CDR2 SVGAGI. V gene TRBV6-5 combines with J gene TRBJ2-7; 12 bases match TRBD1. Input material: peripheral blood. The sequence derives from a human donor in a cohort sampled during active COVID-19. The CDR3 loop is CASSYSVGQGANEQYF. As DNA, the CDR3 is TGTGCCAGCAGTTACTCGGTGGGACAGGGGGCAAACGAGCAGTACTTC.